The 19 T cell receptor beta chains in this list originate from one sample, sequenced in a study of T cell responses to AZD1222 COVID-19 vaccine. Only in-frame clones appear in the TCRdb table, and some are missing; sequencing was by immunoSEQ multiplex PCR. The data contain around 120,000 clones, roughly 84% of them singletons. Here the sequenced sample was peripheral blood, taken on day 0 of AZD1222 vaccination. These receptors were taken from an adult in good health.

The rearrangement uses TRBV28 and TRBJ1-1; no definite D call. There are 15 residues in the CDR3. Trimming removed 1 base from V and 0 bases from J, with 9 bases in between. Germline loops: CDR1 MDHEN, CDR2 SYDVKM. CDR3 DNA sequence: TGTGCCAGCAGTTTATTTCAACAGTTGAACACTGAAGCTTTCTTT. Translation: CASSLFQQLNTEAFF.

This clone has only one observation. J is TRBJ1-5 and V is TRBV19, with TRBD1 matching 7 bases. This CDR3 is built from 17 residues. V lost 5 bases and J lost 0; bases outside the gene matches: 10. In germline, CDR1 is LNHDA, CDR2 SQIVND (reference sequence). The CDR3 DNA reads TGTGCCAGTAGTGGGGTGACAGGGAGCTATAGCAATCAGCCCCAGCATTTT. Translation: CASSGVTGSYSNQPQHF.

This clone came up a few times. The CDR3, as DNA: TGTGCCACCAAGAGGGTAGGGGTCGCTGGGGCCAACGTCCTGACTTTC. It translates to CATKRVGVAGANVLTF. The genes are TRBV15 and TRBJ2-6; either TRBD1 or TRBD2 may supply D (5 bases each). Germline assignment: CDR1 LNHNV and CDR2 YYDKDF (reference sequence). The V gene lost 7 bases and the J gene lost 2 bases, with 15 bases spanning the gap. The CDR3 length is 16 residues.

The rearrangement joins TRBV7-2 to TRBJ1-2, with D possibly TRBD1 on 6 matching bases. CDR1 and CDR2 (germline): SGHTA, FQGNSA. This CDR3 comprises 14 residues. With 5 bases removed from V and 2 bases from J, the gap between germline ends came to 12 bases. DNA of the CDR3: TGTGCCAGCAGCCCGTCGGACAGCAACTATGGCTACACCTTC. Translation: CASSPSDSNYGYTF.

This sequence joins TRBV19 and TRBJ1-2; TRBD1 is a possible D gene (5 bases). The germline V and J ends were trimmed by 2 bases and 8 bases, with 18 bases remaining between them. The CDR3 is 15 amino acids. Germline CDR1 reads LNHDA; CDR2 reads SQIVND (reference sequence). CDR3 coding DNA: TGTGCCAGTAGTATACGGGGGACGGCAGGTCGGGGCTACACCTTC. This sequence encodes CASSIRGTAGRGYTF.

The J gene is TRBJ1-2, the V gene TRBV12-3 or TRBV12-4, with D perhaps TRBD1 (6 bases). CDR3 size: 13 residues. V was cut by 4 bases and J by 6 bases, with 12 bases left in between. The CDR3 is CASSSVYRDGYTF. Here the CDR3 DNA reads TGTGCCAGCAGTTCTGTATACAGGGATGGCTACACCTTC.

V usage is TRBV5-1 and J usage is TRBJ1-5; a weak D match, TRBD1 (6 bases). Per the germline V gene, CDR1 is SGHRS and CDR2 is YFSETQ. The germline V and J ends were trimmed by 4 bases and 7 bases, with 12 bases remaining between them. The CDR3 totals 13 residues. As DNA, the CDR3 is TGCGCCAGCAGCCCTCTCGGGGGCCAGCCCCAGCATTTT. Translating gives CASSPLGGQPQHF.

The chain recombines TRBV11-2 with TRBJ1-1, with D unresolved. V shed 2 bases and J shed 0 bases, with 10 bases lying between them. This CDR3 comprises 15 residues. CDR1 and CDR2 (germline): SGHAT, FQNNGV. The CDR3 DNA reads TGTGCCAGCAGCTTACGGCAGTTCATGAACACTGAAGCTTTCTTT. It translates to CASSLRQFMNTEAFF. The variable domain in full, completed from reference TRBV11-2 and TRBJ1-1, reads EAGVAQSPRYKIIEKRQSVAFWCNPISGHATLYWYQQILGQGPKLLIQFQNNGVVDDSQLPKDRFSAERLKGVDSTLKIQPAKLEDSAVYLCASSLRQFMNTEAFFGQGTRLTVV.

This clone was recorded only once. J is TRBJ1-2 and V is TRBV11-2, with 7 bases that match TRBD1. V gave up 5 bases and J gave up 6 bases; unmatched junction bases: 9. The germline V gene encodes CDR1 SGHAT and CDR2 FQNNGV. The CDR3 is made up of 14 amino acids. CDR3 coding DNA: TGTGCCAGCAGCCCCAACAGGGGTAGGGATGGCTACACCTTC. Translation gives CASSPNRGRDGYTF.

The rearrangement joins TRBV5-4 to TRBJ2-7; TRBD2 aligns across 7 bases. The CDR3 loop spans 14 amino acids. The V gene end was trimmed by 0 bases and the J gene end by 2 bases; junction bases not matched to a gene: 2. Per germline, CDR1 SGHNT and CDR2 YYREEE (reference sequence). The DNA of the CDR3 is TGTGCCAGCAGCTTGGGCGGGGGTCCCTACGAGCAGTACTTC. Translated: CASSLGGGPYEQYF.

The J gene is TRBJ2-5, the V gene TRBV10-3; D ambiguous. The CDR3 is 13 residues long. CDR1 and CDR2 from the germline V gene are ENHRY and SYGVKD. Trimming cost V 10 bases and J 1 base, with 13 bases left between them. The CDR3 DNA is TGTGCCACGTCAGACGGCACCCAAGAGACCCAGTACTTC. Amino acid sequence: CATSDGTQETQYF.

V is TRBV19 and J is TRBJ1-5; TRBD1 is a possible D gene (6 bases). CDR3 size: 15 residues. V was clipped by 0 bases and J by 11 bases, with 17 bases between them. Germline lookup yields CDR1 LNHDA and CDR2 SQIVND (reference sequence). CDR3 nucleotides: TGTGCCAGTAGTATAGATCCGGGGGCCGGGGGGGCCCAGCATTTT. Translated, it gives CASSIDPGAGGAQHF.

This chain links TRBV7-9 with TRBJ2-7; 8 nucleotides align to TRBD1. The CDR3 extends over 14 amino acids. Germline trimming cut 2 bases from V and 4 bases from J; bases unmatched to any gene: 4. The germline V gene has CDR1 SEHNR and CDR2 FQNEAQ (reference sequence). CDR3 in amino acids: CASSLSQGVYEQYF. DNA of the CDR3: TGTGCCAGCAGCTTATCACAGGGGGTGTACGAGCAGTACTTC. Filled out from reference TRBV7-9 and TRBJ2-7, the complete variable domain reads DTGVSQNPRHKITKRGQNVTFRCDPISEHNRLYWYRQTLGQGPEFLTYFQNEAQLEKSRLLSDRFSAERPKGSFSTLEIQRTEQGDSAMYLCASSLSQGVYEQYFGPGTRLTVT.

The chain couples TRBV7-9 to TRBJ1-2, with D tentatively TRBD1 (6 bases). The CDR3 length is 15 residues. V shed 5 bases and J shed 2 bases, with 15 bases lying between them. The germline CDR1 and CDR2 sequences are SEHNR and FQNEAQ (reference sequence). The CDR3 coding sequence is TGTGCCAGCAGCCTGGGACACGGATTGAACTATGGCTACACCTTC. This translates into CASSLGHGLNYGYTF.

The chain is built from TRBV5-4 and TRBJ2-2; TRBD2 matches at 16 bases. Germline V gene lookup returns CDR1 SGHNT and CDR2 YYREEE (reference sequence). V lost 2 bases to trimming and J lost 6 bases; unmatched junction nucleotides: 7. The CDR3 extends over 18 amino acids. In nucleotides, the CDR3 is TGTGCCAGCAGCTTACGCACCGGGACTAGCGGGGGGGCCGGGGAGCTGTTTTTT. Its translation is CASSLRTGTSGGAGELFF.

V gene TRBV12-3 or TRBV12-4 combines with J gene TRBJ2-7; no firm D call. V shed 3 bases and J shed 2 bases, with 8 bases lying between them. The CDR3 is 13 residues long. DNA for the CDR3: TGTGCCAGCAGTTTGAACGGGCCCTACGAGCAGTACTTC. Translated, it gives CASSLNGPYEQYF.

The genes are TRBV5-1 and TRBJ1-6, with a possible D match to TRBD1 (6 bases). This CDR3 spans 15 amino acids. Trimming stripped 4 bases from V and 5 bases from J, with 13 bases between. Germline values: CDR1 SGHRS, CDR2 YFSETQ. The CDR3 reads CASSEEGHNNSPLHF. The DNA of the CDR3 is TGCGCCAGCAGCGAGGAGGGACATAATAATTCACCCCTCCACTTT.

This rearrangement joins TRBV7-2 to TRBJ2-3, with D hard to call. Germline V gene data show CDR1 as SGHTA and CDR2 as FQGNSA. The CDR3 consists of 14 residues. V lost 2 bases and J lost 6, with 12 bases in between. CDR3 sequence (DNA): TGTGCCAGCAGCTTAAAGACCAGGTTGGATACGCAGTATTTT. This codes for CASSLKTRLDTQYF.

The rearrangement links TRBV18 to TRBJ2-5, with D perhaps TRBD1 (6 bases). In germline, CDR1 is KGHSH, CDR2 LQKENI. The CDR3 loop spans 14 amino acids. V lost 3 bases, J lost 5 bases, and 13 bases lay in between. The CDR3: CASSPGGNGETQYF. The CDR3 nucleotides are TGTGCCAGCTCACCTGGGGGCAACGGGGAGACCCAGTACTTC.